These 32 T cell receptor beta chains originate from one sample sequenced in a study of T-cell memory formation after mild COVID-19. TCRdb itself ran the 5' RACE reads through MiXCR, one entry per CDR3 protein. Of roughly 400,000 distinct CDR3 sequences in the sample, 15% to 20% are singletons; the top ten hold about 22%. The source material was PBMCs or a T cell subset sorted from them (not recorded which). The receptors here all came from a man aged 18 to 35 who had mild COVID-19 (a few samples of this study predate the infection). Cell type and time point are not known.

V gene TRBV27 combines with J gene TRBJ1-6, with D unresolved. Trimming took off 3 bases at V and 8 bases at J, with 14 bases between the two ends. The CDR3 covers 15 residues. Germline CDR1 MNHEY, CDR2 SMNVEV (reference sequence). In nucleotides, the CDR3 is TGTGCCAGCAGTTTTGGGTTCGGTTCTGATTCACCCCTCCACTTT. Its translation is CASSFGFGSDSPLHF.

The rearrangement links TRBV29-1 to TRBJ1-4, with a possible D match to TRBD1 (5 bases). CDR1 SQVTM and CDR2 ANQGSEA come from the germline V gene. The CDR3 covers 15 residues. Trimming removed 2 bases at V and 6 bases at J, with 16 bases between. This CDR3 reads CSVETPALQDEKLFF. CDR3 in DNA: TGCAGCGTTGAAACCCCCGCCCTACAGGATGAAAAACTGTTTTTT.

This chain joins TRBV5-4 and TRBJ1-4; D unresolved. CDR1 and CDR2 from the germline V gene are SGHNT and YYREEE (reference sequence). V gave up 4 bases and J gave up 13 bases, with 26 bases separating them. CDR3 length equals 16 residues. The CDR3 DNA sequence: TGTGCCAGCAGCATAAACAGTGCTATATCCCCTGAAGGACTGTTTTTT. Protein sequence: CASSINSAISPEGLFF.

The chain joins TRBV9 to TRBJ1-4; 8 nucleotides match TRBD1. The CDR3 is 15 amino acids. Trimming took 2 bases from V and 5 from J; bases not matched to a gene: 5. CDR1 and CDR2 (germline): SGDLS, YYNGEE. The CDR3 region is CASSVLAGGNEKLFF. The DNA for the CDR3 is TGTGCCAGCAGCGTTCTCGCAGGGGGCAATGAAAAACTGTTTTTT.

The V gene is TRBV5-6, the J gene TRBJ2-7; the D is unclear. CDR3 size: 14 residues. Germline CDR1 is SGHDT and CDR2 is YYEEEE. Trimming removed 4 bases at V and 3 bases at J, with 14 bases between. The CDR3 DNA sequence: TGTGCCAGCAGCCCGGCCGGGCGCCACTACGAGCAGTACGTC. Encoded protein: CASSPAGRHYEQYV.

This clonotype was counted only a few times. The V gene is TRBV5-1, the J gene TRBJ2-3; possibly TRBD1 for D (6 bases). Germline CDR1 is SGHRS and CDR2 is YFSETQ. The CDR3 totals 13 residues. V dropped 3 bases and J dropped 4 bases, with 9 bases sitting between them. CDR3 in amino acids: CASSSGQPDTQYF. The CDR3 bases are TGCGCCAGCAGCTCCGGACAGCCAGATACGCAGTATTTT.

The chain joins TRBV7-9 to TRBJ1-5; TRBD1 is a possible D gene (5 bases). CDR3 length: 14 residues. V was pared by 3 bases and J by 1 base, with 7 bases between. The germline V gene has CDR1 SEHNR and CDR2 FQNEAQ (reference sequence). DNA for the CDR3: TGTGCCAGCAGCTTCTGGGACAGCAATCAGCCCCAGCATTTT. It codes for CASSFWDSNQPQHF.

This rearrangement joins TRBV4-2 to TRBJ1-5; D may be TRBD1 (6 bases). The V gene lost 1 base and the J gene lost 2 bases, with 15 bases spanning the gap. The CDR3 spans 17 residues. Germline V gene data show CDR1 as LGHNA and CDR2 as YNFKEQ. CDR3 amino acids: CASSQGEGGEGNQPQHF. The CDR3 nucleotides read TGTGCCAGCAGCCAAGGGGAAGGGGGAGAGGGCAATCAGCCCCAGCATTTT.

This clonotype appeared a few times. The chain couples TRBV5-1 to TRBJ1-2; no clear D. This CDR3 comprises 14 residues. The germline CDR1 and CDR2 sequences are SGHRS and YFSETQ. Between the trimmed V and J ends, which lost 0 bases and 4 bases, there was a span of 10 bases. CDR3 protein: CASSLEGSTYGYTF. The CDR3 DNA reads TGCGCCAGCAGCTTGGAGGGCTCGACCTATGGCTACACCTTC.

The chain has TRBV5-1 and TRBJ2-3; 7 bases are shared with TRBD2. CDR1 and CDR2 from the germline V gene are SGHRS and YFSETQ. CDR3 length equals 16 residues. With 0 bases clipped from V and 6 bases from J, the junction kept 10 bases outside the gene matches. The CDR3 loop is CASSLGSSGQGDTQYF. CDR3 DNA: TGCGCCAGCAGCTTGGGGTCTAGCGGCCAAGGGGATACGCAGTATTTT.

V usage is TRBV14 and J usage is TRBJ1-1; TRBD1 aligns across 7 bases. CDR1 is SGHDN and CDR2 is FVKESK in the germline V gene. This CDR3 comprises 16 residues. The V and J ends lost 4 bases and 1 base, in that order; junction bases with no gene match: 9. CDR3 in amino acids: CASSRGAGTANTEAFF. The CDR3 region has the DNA TGTGCCAGCAGCCGGGGGGCAGGGACAGCGAACACTGAAGCTTTCTTT.

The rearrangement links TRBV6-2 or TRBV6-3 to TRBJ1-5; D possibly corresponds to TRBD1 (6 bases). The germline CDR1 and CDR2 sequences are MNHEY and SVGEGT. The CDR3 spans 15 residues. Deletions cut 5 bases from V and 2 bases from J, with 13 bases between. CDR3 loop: CASSPSPGGNQPQHF. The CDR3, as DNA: TGTGCCAGCAGTCCGTCCCCAGGGGGCAATCAGCCCCAGCATTTT.

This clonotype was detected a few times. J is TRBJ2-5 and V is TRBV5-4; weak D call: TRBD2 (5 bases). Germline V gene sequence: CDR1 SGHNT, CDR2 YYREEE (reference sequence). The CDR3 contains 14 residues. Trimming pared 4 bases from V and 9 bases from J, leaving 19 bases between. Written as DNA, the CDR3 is TGTGCCAGCAGCAATTTCGGCACGGGGTTGGCCCAGTACTTC. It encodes CASSNFGTGLAQYF.

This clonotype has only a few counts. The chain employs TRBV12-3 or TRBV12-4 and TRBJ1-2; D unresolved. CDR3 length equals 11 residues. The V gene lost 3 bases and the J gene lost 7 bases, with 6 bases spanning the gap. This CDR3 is CASSFSLGYTF. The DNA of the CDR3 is TGTGCCAGCAGTTTCAGTCTTGGCTACACCTTC.

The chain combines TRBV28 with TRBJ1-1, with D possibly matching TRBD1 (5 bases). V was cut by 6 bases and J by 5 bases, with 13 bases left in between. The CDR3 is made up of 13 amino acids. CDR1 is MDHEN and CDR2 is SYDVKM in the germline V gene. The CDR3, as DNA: TGTGCCAGCAGGTGGGGGGAGGGAACTGAAGCTTTCTTT. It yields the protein CASRWGEGTEAFF.

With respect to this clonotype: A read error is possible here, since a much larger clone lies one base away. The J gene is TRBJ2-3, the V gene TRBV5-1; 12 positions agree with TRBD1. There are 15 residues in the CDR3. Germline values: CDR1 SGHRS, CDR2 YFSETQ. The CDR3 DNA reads TGCGCCAGCAGCCAGGGACAGGGGGCGGCAGATAAGCAGTATTTT. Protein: CASSQGQGAADKQYF.

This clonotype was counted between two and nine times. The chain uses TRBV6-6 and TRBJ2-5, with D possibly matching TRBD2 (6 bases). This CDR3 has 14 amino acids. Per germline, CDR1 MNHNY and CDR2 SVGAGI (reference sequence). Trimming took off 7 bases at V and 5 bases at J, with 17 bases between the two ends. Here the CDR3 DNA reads TGTGCCAGCACTTCGGGGGAGCTCGGGGAGACCCAGTACTTC. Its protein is CASTSGELGETQYF.

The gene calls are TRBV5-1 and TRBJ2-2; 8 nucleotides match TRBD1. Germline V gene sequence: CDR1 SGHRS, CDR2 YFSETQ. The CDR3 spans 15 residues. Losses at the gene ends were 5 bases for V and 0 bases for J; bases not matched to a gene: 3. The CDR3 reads CASSRGQANTGELFF. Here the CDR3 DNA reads TGCGCCAGCAGTCGGGGACAGGCGAACACCGGGGAGCTGTTTTTT.

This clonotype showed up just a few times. CDR3: CSVWTGSIAEAFF. CDR3 sequence (DNA): TGCAGCGTGTGGACAGGGTCGATAGCTGAAGCTTTCTTT. The rearrangement links TRBV29-1 to TRBJ1-1; the match to TRBD1 covers 8 bases. Germline V gene sequence: CDR1 SQVTM, CDR2 ANQGSEA. The CDR3 covers 13 residues. V lost 6 bases to trimming and J lost 6 bases; unmatched junction nucleotides: 9.

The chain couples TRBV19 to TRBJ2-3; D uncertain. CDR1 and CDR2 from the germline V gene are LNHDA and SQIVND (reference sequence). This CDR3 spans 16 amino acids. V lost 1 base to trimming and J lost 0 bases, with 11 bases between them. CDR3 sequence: CASSIGRRSSTDTQYF. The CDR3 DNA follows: TGTGCCAGTAGTATAGGACGGAGATCTAGCACAGATACGCAGTATTTT.

The CDR3 region is CASSEGKNQPQHF. The CDR3 DNA reads as TGTGCCAGCAGTGAAGGGAAGAATCAGCCCCAGCATTTT. The chain combines TRBV6-1 with TRBJ1-5, with unresolved D. Germline assignment: CDR1 MNHNS and CDR2 SASEGT. The V gene lost 1 base and the J gene lost 4 bases, with 5 bases spanning the gap. The CDR3 spans 13 residues.

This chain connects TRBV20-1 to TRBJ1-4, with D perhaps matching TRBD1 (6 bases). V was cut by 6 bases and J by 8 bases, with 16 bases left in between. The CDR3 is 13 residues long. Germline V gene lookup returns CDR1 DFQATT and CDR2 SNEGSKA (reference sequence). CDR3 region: CSARRGAHEKLFF. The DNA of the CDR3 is TGCAGTGCCCGGCGGGGGGCTCACGAAAAACTGTTTTTT.

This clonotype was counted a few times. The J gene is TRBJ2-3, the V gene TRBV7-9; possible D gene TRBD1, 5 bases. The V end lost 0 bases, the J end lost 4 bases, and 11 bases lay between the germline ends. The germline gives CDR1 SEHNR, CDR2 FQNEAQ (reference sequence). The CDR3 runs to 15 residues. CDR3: CASSLALGDSDTQYF. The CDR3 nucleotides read TGTGCCAGCAGCTTAGCGCTAGGGGATTCAGATACGCAGTATTTT.

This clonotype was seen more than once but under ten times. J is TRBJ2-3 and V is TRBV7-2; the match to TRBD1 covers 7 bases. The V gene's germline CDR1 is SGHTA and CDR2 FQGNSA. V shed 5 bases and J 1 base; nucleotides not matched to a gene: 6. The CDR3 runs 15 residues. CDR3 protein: CASSGQESGTDTQYF. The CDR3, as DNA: TGTGCCAGCAGCGGACAGGAGAGTGGCACAGATACGCAGTATTTT. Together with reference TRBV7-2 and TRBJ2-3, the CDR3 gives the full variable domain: GAGVSQSPSNKVTEKGKDVELRCDPISGHTALYWYRQSLGQGLEFLIYFQGNSAPDKSGLPSDRFSAERTGGSVSTLTIQRTQQEDSAVYLCASSGQESGTDTQYFGPGTRLTVL.

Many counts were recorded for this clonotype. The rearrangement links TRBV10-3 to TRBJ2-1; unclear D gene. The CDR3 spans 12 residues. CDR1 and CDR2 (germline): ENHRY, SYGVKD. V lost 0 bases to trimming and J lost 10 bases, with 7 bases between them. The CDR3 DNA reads TGTGCCATCAGTGAGTCGACCCGAGAGCAGTTCTTC. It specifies CAISESTREQFF.

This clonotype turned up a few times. The chain's CDR3 is CSASGTAPYEQYF. The CDR3 DNA reads TGCAGTGCTAGTGGGACAGCACCCTACGAGCAGTACTTC. The chain links TRBV20-1 to TRBJ2-7; 7 nucleotides match TRBD1. The CDR3 loop spans 13 amino acids. CDR1 and CDR2 (germline): DFQATT, SNEGSKA (reference sequence). V trimming: 3 bases; J trimming: 2 bases; junction bases outside the gene matches: 4.

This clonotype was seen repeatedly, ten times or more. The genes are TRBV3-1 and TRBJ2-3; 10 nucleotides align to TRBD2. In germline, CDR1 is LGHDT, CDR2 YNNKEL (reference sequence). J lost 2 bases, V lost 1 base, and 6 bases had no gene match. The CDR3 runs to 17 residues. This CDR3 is CASSQGPLAGVTDTQYF. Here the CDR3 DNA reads TGTGCCAGCAGCCAAGGGCCCCTAGCGGGGGTCACAGATACGCAGTATTTT.

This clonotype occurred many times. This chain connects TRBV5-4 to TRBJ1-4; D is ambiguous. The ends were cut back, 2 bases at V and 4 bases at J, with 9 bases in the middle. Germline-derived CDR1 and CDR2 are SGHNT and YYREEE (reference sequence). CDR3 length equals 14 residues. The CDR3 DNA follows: TGTGCCAGCAGCTTCGATCTGGGTAATGAAAAACTGTTTTTT. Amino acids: CASSFDLGNEKLFF. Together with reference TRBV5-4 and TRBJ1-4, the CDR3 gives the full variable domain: ETGVTQSPTHLIKTRGQQVTLRCSSQSGHNTVSWYQQALGQGPQFIFQYYREEENGRGNFPPRFSGLQFPNYSSELNVNALELDDSALYLCASSFDLGNEKLFFGSGTQLSVL.

CDR3 coding DNA: TGTGCCGCGAGCCCAGCGGGGGGGCAGGGAGATACGCAGTATTTT. It encodes CAASPAGGQGDTQYF. The V call is TRBV6-6, the J call TRBJ2-3, with 10 bases that match TRBD2. The CDR3 loop spans 15 amino acids. J lost 5 bases, V lost 11 bases, and 13 bases had no gene match. Per germline, CDR1 MNHNY and CDR2 SVGAGI (reference sequence).

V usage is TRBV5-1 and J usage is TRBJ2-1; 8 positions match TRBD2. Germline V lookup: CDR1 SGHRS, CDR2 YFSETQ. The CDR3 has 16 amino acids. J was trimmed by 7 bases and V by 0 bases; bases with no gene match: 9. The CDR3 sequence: CASSLAGGLGTNEQFF. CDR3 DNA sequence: TGCGCCAGCAGCTTGGCGGGGGGGCTCGGCACAAATGAGCAGTTCTTC.

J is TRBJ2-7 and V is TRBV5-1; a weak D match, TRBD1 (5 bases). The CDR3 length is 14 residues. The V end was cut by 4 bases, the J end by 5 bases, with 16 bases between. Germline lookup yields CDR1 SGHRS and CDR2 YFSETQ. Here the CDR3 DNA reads TGCGCCAGCAGCAGCATAGGGGCTACTAACGAGCAGTACTTC. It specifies CASSSIGATNEQYF.

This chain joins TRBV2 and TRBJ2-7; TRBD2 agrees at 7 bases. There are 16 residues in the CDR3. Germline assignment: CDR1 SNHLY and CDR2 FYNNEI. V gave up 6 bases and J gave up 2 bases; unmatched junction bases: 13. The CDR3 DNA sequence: TGTGCCAGCAGGAGGGTACCGGGGGGTCCAACCTACGAGCAGTACTTC. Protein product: CASRRVPGGPTYEQYF.